This TCR beta chain is drawn from a study of blood T cell repertoires in COVID-19 (dated by TCRdb to the early 2020s). For context, the study as a whole: Collaborator samples came from the United States, Italy and Spain and covered acute and convalescent phases of COVID-19. HLA class I and class II types, where available, came from metadata supplied by the sample provider rather than from assay-based typing. The samples were drawn from the first 160 participants of the ongoing ImmuneRACE study and from 950 to 1,500 subjects provided by 6 global collaborators. The repertoires were released in a freely available public database intended as a resource for research on the immune response to SARS-CoV-2. The prospective study material was composed of cDNA or gDNA derived from T cells, B-cell-depleted T cells, or PBMCs. The dataset comprised deeply sampled blood TCRbeta repertoires from subjects exposed to, actively infected with, or recovered from COVID-19. The sample metadata nearly always contained a de-identified subject ID, COVID-19 status, age in years and sex. Summary of the overall study and its limitations: The amount of clinical and demographic metadata varied by source and participant and was provided uncurated.

Points on this clone: The antigen it binds to is not known. Per-base quality was not reported, and no clone a single base away is much larger than it.

The CDR3, cysteine through phenylalanine, is 16 amino acids long. The kept DNA is CDR3 alone, 48 bases in frame from the first base. V was cut back by 2 bases and J by 0 bases, leaving a gap of 8 bases between them. CDR1 is given as SEHNR and CDR2 as FQNEAQ, both from the germline V gene (reference sequence). TCRbeta CDR3 regions were amplified from genomic DNA using the immunoSEQ Assay, a bias-controlled multiplex PCR. Turning to the authors' computational methods: Within the assay, amplification of reference gene primers was used to estimate how many nucleated cells each sample contained. Sequence reads were collapsed and filtered to measure the absolute abundance of every unique TCRbeta CDR3 rearrangement. Productive Simpson clonality was computed per sample as the square root of Simpson's diversity index over productive rearrangements. TCRdb took this table from immuneACCESS and kept in-frame rearrangements with V and J called. Such tables lack part of the clones; where checked against another copy, unresolved V genes explain under half of the gap, and the rest is unexplained. D and trimming come from the DNA, and the V and J calls and clone size come from that table. This sample lists around 700,000 clones; approximately 90% were detected once. The leading ten clones occupy approximately 0.25% of the sample.

The collaborating institutions used their own protocols to collect whole blood in K2EDTA tubes. Collaborator samples were shipped for TCRbeta analysis as frozen whole blood, isolated PBMCs, or DNA extracted from either sample type. This chain joins TRBV7-9 to TRBJ1-6, with the identity of the D gene unclear. The sequence came from a young woman with acute or convalescent COVID-19. Sequences were obtained from peripheral blood. The CDR3 amino acid sequence is: CASSLHRSSYNSPLHF. Read as DNA, the sequence is TGTGCCAGCAGCTTACACCGGAGCTCCTATAATTCACCCCTCCACTTT.